This T cell receptor (beta chain) emerged from a study of lymphopenia after photon versus proton radiotherapy. This CDR3 has 17 amino acids. Germline values: CDR1 SGHKS, CDR2 YYEKEE (reference sequence). The V gene lost 1 base and the J gene lost 0 bases, with 16 bases spanning the gap. Notes on this clone: Antigen specificity is unknown.

Study-level findings and limits: Under photons, naive T cells and diversity fell while effector/memory populations rose. Oligoclonal CD8+ Temra expansion after nadir drove photon patients' diversity drop. Post-nadir TCR diversity decline inversely tracked overall survival among those who died.

Libraries were prepared by immunoSEQ multiplex PCR; TCRdb keeps only in-frame clonotypes and omits some of them. Here the sample spans 15,000 to 20,000 clones, approximately 91% being singletons. The source was peripheral blood, collected from a patient treated with proton-based radiotherapy. The chain is built from TRBV5-5 and TRBJ1-1; weak D call: TRBD1 (5 bases). The sequence was collected from a man between 65 and 80 years old with pancreatic cancer. CDR3 residues: CASSLFRGRSLNTEAFF. The CDR3 coding sequence is TGTGCCAGCAGCTTGTTTAGGGGCCGTAGCTTGAACACTGAAGCTTTCTTT.